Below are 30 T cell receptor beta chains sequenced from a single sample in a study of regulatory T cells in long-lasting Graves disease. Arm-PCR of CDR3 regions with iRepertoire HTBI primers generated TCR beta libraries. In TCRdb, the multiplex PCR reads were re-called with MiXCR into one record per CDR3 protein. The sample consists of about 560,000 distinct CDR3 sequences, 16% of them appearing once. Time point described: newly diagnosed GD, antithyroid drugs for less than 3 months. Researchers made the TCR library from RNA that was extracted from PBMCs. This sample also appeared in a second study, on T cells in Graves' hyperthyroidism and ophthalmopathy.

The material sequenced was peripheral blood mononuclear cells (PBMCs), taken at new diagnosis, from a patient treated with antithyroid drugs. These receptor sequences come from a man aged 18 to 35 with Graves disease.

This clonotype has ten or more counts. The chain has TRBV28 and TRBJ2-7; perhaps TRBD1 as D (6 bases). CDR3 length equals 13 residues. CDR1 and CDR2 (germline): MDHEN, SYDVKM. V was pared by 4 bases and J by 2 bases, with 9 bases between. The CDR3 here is CASSSGTPYEQYF. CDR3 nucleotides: TGTGCCAGCAGTTCCGGGACACCCTACGAGCAGTACTTC.

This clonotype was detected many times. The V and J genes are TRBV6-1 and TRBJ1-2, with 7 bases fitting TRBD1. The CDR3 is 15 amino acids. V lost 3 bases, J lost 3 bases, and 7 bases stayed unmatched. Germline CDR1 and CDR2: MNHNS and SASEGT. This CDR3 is CASSEGRTGYYGYTF. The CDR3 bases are TGTGCCAGCAGTGAGGGACGGACAGGCTACTATGGCTACACCTTC.

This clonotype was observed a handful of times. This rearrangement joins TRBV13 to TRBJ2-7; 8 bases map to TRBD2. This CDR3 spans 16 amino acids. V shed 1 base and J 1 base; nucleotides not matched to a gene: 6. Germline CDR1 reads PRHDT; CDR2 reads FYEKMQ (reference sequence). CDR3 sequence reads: CASSLASLAGSYEQYF. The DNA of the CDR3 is TGTGCCAGCAGCTTAGCCAGTCTAGCGGGTTCCTACGAGCAGTACTTC.

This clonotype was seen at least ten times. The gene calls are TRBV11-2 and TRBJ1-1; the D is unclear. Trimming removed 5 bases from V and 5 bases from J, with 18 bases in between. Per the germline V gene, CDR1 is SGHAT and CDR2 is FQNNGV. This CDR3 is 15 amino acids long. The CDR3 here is CASSPTRAPSTEAFF. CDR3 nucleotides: TGTGCCAGCAGCCCTACCCGGGCCCCTTCAACTGAAGCTTTCTTT. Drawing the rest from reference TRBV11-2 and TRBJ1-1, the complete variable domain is EAGVAQSPRYKIIEKRQSVAFWCNPISGHATLYWYQQILGQGPKLLIQFQNNGVVDDSQLPKDRFSAERLKGVDSTLKIQPAKLEDSAVYLCASSPTRAPSTEAFFGQGTRLTVV.

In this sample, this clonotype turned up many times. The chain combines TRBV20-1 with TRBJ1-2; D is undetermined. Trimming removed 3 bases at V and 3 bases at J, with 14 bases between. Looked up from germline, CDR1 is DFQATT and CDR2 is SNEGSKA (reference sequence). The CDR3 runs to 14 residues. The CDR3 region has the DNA TGCAGTGCTAGTGGAGTCAGGTCGCACTATGGCTACACCTTC. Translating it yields CSASGVRSHYGYTF.

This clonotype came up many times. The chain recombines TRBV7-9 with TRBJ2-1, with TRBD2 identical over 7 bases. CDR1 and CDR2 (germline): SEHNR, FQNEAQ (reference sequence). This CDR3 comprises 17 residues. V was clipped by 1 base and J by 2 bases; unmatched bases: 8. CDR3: CASSLDAGLAAYNEQFF. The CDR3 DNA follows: TGTGCCAGCAGCTTAGATGCAGGTCTAGCGGCCTACAATGAGCAGTTCTTC.

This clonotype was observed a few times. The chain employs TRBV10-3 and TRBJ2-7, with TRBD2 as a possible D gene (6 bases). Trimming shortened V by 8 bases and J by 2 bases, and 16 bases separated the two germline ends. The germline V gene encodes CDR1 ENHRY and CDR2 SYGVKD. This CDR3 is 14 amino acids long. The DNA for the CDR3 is TGTGCCATCGCTCCATGGGACTTAACCTACGAGCAGTACTTC. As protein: CAIAPWDLTYEQYF.

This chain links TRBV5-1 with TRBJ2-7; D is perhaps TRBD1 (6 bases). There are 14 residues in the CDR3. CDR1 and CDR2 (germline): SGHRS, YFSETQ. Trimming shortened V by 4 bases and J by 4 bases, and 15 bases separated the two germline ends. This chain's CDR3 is CASSAQGVGYEQYF. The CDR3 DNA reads TGCGCCAGCAGCGCACAGGGTGTGGGTTACGAGCAGTACTTC.

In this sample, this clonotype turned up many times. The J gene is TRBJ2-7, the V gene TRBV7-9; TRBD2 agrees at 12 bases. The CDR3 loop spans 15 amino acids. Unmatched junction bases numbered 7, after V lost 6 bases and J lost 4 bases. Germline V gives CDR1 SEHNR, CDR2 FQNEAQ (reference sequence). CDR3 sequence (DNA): TGTGCCAGCAGACAACTAGCGGGAGGATCGTACGAGCAGTACTTC. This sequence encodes CASRQLAGGSYEQYF.

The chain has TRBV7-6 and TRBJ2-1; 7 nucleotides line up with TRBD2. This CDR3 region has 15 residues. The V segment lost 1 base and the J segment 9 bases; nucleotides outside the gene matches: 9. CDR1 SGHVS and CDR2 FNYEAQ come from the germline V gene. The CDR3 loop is CASSLDAGRLSEQFF. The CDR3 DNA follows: TGTGCCAGCAGCTTAGACGCCGGGAGGCTAAGTGAGCAGTTCTTC.

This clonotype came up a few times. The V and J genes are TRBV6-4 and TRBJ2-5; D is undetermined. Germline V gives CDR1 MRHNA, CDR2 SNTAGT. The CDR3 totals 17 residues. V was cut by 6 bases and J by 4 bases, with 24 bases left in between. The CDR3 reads CASSRTVRRVGRETQYF. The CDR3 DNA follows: TGTGCCAGCAGCAGAACAGTTCGCCGGGTTGGAAGAGAGACCCAGTACTTC.

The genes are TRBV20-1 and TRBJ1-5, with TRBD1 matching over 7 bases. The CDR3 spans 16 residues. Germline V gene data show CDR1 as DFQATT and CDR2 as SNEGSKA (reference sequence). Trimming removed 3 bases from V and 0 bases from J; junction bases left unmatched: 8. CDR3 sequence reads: CSARSQGEHSNQPQHF. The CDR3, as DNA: TGCAGTGCTAGGAGCCAGGGGGAACATAGCAATCAGCCCCAGCATTTT.

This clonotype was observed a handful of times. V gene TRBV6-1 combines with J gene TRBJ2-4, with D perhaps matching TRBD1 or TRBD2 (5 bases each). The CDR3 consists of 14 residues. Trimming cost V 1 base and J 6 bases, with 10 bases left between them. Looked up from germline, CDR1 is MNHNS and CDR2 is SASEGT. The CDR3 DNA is TGTGCCAGCAGTGAAGTGGGGGAATTAAACATTCAGTACTTC. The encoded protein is CASSEVGELNIQYF.

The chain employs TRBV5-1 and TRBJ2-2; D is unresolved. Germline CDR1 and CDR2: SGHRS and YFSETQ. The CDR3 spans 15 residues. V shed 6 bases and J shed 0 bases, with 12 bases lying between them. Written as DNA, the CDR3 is TGCGCCAGCAACCCTGAGCCCCCGAACACCGGGGAGCTGTTTTTT. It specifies CASNPEPPNTGELFF.

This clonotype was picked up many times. CDR3 amino acids: CASSQGQDTDTQYF. The CDR3 DNA sequence: TGCGCCAGCAGCCAAGGACAAGACACAGATACGCAGTATTTT. This chain joins TRBV5-1 and TRBJ2-3, with D possibly matching TRBD1 (5 bases). The germline gives CDR1 SGHRS, CDR2 YFSETQ. V was clipped by 4 bases and J by 2 bases, with 11 bases between them. This CDR3 is 14 amino acids long.

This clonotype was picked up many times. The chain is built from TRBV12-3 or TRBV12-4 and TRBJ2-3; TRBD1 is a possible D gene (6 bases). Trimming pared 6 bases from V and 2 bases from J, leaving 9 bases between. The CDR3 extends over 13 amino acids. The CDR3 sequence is CASSGQPTDTQYF. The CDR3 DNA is TGTGCCAGCAGCGGACAGCCCACAGATACGCAGTATTTT.

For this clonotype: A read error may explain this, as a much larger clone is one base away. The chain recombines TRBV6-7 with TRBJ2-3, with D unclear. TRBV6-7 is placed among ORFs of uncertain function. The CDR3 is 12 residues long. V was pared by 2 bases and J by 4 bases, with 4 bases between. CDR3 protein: CASSYISDTQYF. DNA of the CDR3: TGTGCCAGCAGTTACATCTCAGATACGCAGTATTTT.

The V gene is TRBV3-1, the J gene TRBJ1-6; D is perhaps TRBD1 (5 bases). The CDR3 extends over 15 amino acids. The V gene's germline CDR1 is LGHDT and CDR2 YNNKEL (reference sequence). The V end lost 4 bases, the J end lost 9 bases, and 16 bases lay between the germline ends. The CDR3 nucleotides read TGTGCCAGCAGCCCCTCCCTTGACAGCGCTTCACCCCTCCACTTT. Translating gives CASSPSLDSASPLHF. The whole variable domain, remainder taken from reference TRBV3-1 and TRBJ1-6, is DTAVSQTPKYLVTQMGNDKSIKCEQNLGHDTMYWYKQDSKKFLKIMFSYNNKELIINETVPNRFSPKSPDKAHLNLHINSLELGDSAVYFCASSPSLDSASPLHFGNGTRLTVT.

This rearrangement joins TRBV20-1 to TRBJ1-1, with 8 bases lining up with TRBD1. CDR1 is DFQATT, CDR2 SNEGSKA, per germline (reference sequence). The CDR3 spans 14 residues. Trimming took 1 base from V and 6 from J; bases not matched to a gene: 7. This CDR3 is CSARGTGLPPEAFF. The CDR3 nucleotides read TGCAGTGCTAGAGGGACAGGGTTGCCCCCTGAAGCTTTCTTT.

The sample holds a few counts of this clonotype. The CDR3 region has the DNA TGTGCCAGCAGAATGGGAGCGTATGAGGCTTTCTTT. This translates into CASRMGAYEAFF. The gene calls are TRBV12-3 or TRBV12-4 and TRBJ1-1, with D hard to call. CDR3 length: 12 residues. Between the trimmed V and J ends, which lost 6 bases and 11 bases, there was a span of 16 bases.

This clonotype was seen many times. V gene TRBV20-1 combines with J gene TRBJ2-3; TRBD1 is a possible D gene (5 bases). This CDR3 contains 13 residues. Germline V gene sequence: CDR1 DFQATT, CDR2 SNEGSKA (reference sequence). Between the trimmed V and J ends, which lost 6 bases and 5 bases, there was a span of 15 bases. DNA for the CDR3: TGCAGTGCCCCAACGGAAGGGGTAGATACGCAGTATTTT. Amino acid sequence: CSAPTEGVDTQYF.

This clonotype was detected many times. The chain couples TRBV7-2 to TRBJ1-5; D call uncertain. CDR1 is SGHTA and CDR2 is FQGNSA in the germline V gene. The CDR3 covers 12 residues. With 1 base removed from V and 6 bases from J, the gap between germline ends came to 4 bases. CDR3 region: CASSLVGQPQHF. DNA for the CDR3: TGTGCCAGCAGCTTAGTCGGTCAGCCCCAGCATTTT.

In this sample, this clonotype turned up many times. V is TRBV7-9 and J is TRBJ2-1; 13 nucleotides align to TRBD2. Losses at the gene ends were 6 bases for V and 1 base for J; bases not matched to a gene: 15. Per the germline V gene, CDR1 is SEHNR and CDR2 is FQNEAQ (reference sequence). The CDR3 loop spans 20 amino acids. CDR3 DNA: TGTGCCAGCAGTGCTTCGGGACTAGCGGGACTAAGGCGTTCCTACAATGAGCAGTTCTTC. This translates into CASSASGLAGLRRSYNEQFF.

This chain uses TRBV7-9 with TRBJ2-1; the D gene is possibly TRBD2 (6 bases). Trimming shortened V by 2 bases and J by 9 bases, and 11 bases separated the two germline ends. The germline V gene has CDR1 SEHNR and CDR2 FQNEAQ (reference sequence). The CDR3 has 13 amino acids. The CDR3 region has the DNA TGTGCCAGCAGCTTACCGGGAGTGGCTGAGCAGTTCTTC. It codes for CASSLPGVAEQFF. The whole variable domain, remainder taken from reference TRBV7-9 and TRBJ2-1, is DTGVSQNPRHKITKRGQNVTFRCDPISEHNRLYWYRQTLGQGPEFLTYFQNEAQLEKSRLLSDRFSAERPKGSFSTLEIQRTEQGDSAMYLCASSLPGVAEQFFGPGTRLTVL.

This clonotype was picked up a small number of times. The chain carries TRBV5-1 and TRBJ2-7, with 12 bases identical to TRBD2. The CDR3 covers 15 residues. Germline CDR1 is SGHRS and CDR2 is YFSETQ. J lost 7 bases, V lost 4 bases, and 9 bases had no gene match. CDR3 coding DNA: TGCGCCAGCAGCCCGACTAGCGGGAGCTCGGGGGAGCAGTACTTC. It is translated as CASSPTSGSSGEQYF.

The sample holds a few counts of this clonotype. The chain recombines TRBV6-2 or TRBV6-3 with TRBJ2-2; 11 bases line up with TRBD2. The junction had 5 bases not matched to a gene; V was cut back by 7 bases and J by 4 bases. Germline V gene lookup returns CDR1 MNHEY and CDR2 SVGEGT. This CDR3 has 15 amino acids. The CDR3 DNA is TGTGCCAGCACCGCCGGGACTAGCGGCACCGGGGAGCTGTTTTTT. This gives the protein CASTAGTSGTGELFF.

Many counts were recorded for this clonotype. CDR3 sequence: CASSGTRPNYGYTF. The CDR3 DNA follows: TGTGCCAGCAGTGGGACACGACCTAACTATGGCTACACCTTC. This sequence joins TRBV2 and TRBJ1-2, with a possible D match to TRBD1 (5 bases). V dropped 4 bases and J dropped 0 bases, with 9 bases sitting between them. Looked up from germline, CDR1 is SNHLY and CDR2 is FYNNEI. CDR3 size: 14 residues.

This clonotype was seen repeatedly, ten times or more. CDR3 sequence (DNA): TGTGCCTGGAGTCCGGGACAGGCGTACACTGAAGCTTTCTTT. This translates into CAWSPGQAYTEAFF. The chain is built from TRBV30 and TRBJ1-1, with TRBD1 matching 8 bases. This CDR3 contains 14 residues. V lost 2 bases, J lost 3 bases, and 5 bases stayed unmatched. CDR1 and CDR2 from the germline V gene are GTSNPN and SVGIG (reference sequence).

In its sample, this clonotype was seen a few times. The CDR3 loop is CASSLRDGEQFF. The CDR3 coding sequence is TGTGCCAGCAGCTTACGTGACGGTGAGCAGTTCTTC. V and J are TRBV7-2 and TRBJ2-1, with no clear D. The V and J ends lost 2 bases and 9 bases respectively, with 8 bases between them. This CDR3 region has 12 residues. The germline V gene encodes CDR1 SGHTA and CDR2 FQGNSA.

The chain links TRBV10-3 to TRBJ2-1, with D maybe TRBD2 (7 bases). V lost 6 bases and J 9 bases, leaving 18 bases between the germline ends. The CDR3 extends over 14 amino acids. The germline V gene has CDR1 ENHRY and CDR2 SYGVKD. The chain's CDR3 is CAIRGTPGGGEQFF. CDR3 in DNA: TGTGCCATCAGGGGGACACCGGGAGGAGGTGAGCAGTTCTTC.